What follows is one T cell receptor beta chain and its context. As yet, its antigen is unknown. This sample is drawn from a study of T cell repertoires in cytomegalovirus infection. Study details: TCR beta signatures that were public indicated CMV infection and matching HLA type. Study observations and caveats: Across the ex vivo response, the dominant clonotypes were HLA-C-restricted CMV-specific TCR beta clonotypes.

TCRdb fed the reads into MiXCR, producing one record per CDR3 protein. This table holds around 750,000 distinct CDR3 sequences, less than 35% found once. Germline CDR1 and CDR2: SEHNR and FQNEAQ (reference sequence). V dropped 4 bases and J dropped 1; count of bases not matched to a gene: 3. CDR3 length: 16 amino acids. This sequence joins TRBV7-9 and TRBJ2-2; TRBD2 agrees at 10 bases. This TCR was sampled from a human donor in good health (CMV status not recorded). Some clones in this sample may be carry-over from other donors' samples. This specimen consisted of cultured CD8+ T cells from PBMCs, obtained from culture after CMV antigen stimulation. CDR3 coding DNA: TGTGCCAGCAGCTCTAGCGGGGGTGTGAACACCGGGGAGCTGTTTTTT. Protein: CASSSSGGVNTGELFF.